This paragraph covers one T cell receptor (beta chain) sequence. Its antigen remains unidentified. Base qualities were left out, and no much larger clone turns up one base away. The source of the sample is a study of blood T cell repertoires in COVID-19 (dated by TCRdb to about 2020). Study-level background: Samples covering the acute and convalescent phases of COVID-19 were provided by collaborators in the United States, Italy and Spain. The prospective study material was composed of cDNA or gDNA derived from T cells, B-cell-depleted T cells, or PBMCs. Deeply sampled blood TCRbeta repertoires from subjects exposed to, actively infected with, or recovered from COVID-19 were included in the dataset. The repertoires were released in a freely available public database meant as a resource for research on the immune response to SARS-CoV-2. Samples came from the ongoing ImmuneRACE study (first 160 participants) plus 1,254 subjects from 6 global collaborators. The sample metadata nearly always contained a de-identified subject ID, COVID-19 status, age in years and sex. Where available, HLA class I and class II types were taken from metadata supplied by the sample provider and were not determined by assay-based typing.

One collaborating source in Seattle enrolled patients while the patients were actively infected and followed the patients over time throughout the course of disease. Collaborating institutions collected whole blood in K2EDTA tubes following their own protocols. For TCRbeta analysis, collaborator samples were shipped as frozen whole blood, as isolated PBMCs, or as DNA extracted from either sample type. Results and caveats for the whole study, not just this receptor: The amount of clinical and demographic metadata varied by source and participant and was provided uncurated.

TCRbeta CDR3 regions were amplified from genomic DNA by means of the immunoSEQ Assay, a bias-controlled multiplex PCR. From the authors' description of their analysis: The number of nucleated cells in each sample was estimated from the amplification of reference gene primers within the assay. To quantify the absolute abundance of each unique TCRbeta CDR3 rearrangement, sequence reads were collapsed and filtered. For each sample, productive Simpson clonality was calculated by taking the square root of Simpson's diversity index across productive rearrangements. This is the immuneACCESS table as TCRdb keeps it, with only in-frame sequences that have V and J called. A part of the clones is gone; compared with another copy, unresolved V genes explain less than half, and the rest is unexplained. V, J and clone size reflect that table, while D and trimming were determined from the DNA. The sample table lists around 260,000 clones, over 75% of them with a count of one. Jointly, the top ten make up roughly 10% of the sample.

From V the trimming removes 6 bases and from J it removes 9 bases, while the gene matches leave 6 bases of the junction unaccounted for. The CDR3 spans 13 residues, from the cysteine through the phenylalanine. Only the CDR3 DNA is retained, 39 bases long and in frame from the first base. Sequenced: peripheral blood. The V and J genes are TRBV12-3 or TRBV12-4 and TRBJ1-5, and 9 bases in between align with TRBD1. The TCR sequence derives from a woman aged 70-85 years with COVID-19, enrolled during active disease. The encoded CDR3 is CASSSGQGRPQHF. The DNA sequence is TGTGCCAGCAGCTCGGGACAGGGAAGGCCCCAGCATTTT.